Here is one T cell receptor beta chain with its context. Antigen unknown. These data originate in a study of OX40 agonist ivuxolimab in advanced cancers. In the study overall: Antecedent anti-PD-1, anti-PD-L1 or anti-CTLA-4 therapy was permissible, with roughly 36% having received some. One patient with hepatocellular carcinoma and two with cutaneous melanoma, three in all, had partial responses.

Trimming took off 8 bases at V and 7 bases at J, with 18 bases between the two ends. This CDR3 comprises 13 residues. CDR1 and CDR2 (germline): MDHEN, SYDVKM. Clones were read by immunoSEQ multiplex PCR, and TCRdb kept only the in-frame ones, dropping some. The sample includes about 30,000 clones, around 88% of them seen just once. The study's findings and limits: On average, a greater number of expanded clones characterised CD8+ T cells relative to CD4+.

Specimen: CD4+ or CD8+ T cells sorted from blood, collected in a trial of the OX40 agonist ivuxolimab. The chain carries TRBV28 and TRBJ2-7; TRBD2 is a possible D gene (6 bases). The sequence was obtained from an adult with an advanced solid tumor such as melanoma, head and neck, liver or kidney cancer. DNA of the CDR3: TGTGCCAGCGGACGGGAGCCCCACGGGGAGCAGTACTTC. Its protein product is CASGREPHGEQYF.